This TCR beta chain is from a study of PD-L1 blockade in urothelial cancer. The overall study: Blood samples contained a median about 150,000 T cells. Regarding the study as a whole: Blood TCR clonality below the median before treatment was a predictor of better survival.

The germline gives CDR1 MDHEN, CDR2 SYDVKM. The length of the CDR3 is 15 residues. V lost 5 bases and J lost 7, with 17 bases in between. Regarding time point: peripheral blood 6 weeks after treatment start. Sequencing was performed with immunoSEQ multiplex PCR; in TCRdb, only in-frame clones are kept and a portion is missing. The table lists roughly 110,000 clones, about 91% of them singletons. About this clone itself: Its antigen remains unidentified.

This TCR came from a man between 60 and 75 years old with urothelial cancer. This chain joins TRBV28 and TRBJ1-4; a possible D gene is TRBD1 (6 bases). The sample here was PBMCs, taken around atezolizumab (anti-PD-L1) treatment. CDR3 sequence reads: CASSPPGGAGEKLFF. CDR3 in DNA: TGTGCCAGCAGTCCTCCGGGGGGCGCGGGTGAAAAACTGTTTTTT.